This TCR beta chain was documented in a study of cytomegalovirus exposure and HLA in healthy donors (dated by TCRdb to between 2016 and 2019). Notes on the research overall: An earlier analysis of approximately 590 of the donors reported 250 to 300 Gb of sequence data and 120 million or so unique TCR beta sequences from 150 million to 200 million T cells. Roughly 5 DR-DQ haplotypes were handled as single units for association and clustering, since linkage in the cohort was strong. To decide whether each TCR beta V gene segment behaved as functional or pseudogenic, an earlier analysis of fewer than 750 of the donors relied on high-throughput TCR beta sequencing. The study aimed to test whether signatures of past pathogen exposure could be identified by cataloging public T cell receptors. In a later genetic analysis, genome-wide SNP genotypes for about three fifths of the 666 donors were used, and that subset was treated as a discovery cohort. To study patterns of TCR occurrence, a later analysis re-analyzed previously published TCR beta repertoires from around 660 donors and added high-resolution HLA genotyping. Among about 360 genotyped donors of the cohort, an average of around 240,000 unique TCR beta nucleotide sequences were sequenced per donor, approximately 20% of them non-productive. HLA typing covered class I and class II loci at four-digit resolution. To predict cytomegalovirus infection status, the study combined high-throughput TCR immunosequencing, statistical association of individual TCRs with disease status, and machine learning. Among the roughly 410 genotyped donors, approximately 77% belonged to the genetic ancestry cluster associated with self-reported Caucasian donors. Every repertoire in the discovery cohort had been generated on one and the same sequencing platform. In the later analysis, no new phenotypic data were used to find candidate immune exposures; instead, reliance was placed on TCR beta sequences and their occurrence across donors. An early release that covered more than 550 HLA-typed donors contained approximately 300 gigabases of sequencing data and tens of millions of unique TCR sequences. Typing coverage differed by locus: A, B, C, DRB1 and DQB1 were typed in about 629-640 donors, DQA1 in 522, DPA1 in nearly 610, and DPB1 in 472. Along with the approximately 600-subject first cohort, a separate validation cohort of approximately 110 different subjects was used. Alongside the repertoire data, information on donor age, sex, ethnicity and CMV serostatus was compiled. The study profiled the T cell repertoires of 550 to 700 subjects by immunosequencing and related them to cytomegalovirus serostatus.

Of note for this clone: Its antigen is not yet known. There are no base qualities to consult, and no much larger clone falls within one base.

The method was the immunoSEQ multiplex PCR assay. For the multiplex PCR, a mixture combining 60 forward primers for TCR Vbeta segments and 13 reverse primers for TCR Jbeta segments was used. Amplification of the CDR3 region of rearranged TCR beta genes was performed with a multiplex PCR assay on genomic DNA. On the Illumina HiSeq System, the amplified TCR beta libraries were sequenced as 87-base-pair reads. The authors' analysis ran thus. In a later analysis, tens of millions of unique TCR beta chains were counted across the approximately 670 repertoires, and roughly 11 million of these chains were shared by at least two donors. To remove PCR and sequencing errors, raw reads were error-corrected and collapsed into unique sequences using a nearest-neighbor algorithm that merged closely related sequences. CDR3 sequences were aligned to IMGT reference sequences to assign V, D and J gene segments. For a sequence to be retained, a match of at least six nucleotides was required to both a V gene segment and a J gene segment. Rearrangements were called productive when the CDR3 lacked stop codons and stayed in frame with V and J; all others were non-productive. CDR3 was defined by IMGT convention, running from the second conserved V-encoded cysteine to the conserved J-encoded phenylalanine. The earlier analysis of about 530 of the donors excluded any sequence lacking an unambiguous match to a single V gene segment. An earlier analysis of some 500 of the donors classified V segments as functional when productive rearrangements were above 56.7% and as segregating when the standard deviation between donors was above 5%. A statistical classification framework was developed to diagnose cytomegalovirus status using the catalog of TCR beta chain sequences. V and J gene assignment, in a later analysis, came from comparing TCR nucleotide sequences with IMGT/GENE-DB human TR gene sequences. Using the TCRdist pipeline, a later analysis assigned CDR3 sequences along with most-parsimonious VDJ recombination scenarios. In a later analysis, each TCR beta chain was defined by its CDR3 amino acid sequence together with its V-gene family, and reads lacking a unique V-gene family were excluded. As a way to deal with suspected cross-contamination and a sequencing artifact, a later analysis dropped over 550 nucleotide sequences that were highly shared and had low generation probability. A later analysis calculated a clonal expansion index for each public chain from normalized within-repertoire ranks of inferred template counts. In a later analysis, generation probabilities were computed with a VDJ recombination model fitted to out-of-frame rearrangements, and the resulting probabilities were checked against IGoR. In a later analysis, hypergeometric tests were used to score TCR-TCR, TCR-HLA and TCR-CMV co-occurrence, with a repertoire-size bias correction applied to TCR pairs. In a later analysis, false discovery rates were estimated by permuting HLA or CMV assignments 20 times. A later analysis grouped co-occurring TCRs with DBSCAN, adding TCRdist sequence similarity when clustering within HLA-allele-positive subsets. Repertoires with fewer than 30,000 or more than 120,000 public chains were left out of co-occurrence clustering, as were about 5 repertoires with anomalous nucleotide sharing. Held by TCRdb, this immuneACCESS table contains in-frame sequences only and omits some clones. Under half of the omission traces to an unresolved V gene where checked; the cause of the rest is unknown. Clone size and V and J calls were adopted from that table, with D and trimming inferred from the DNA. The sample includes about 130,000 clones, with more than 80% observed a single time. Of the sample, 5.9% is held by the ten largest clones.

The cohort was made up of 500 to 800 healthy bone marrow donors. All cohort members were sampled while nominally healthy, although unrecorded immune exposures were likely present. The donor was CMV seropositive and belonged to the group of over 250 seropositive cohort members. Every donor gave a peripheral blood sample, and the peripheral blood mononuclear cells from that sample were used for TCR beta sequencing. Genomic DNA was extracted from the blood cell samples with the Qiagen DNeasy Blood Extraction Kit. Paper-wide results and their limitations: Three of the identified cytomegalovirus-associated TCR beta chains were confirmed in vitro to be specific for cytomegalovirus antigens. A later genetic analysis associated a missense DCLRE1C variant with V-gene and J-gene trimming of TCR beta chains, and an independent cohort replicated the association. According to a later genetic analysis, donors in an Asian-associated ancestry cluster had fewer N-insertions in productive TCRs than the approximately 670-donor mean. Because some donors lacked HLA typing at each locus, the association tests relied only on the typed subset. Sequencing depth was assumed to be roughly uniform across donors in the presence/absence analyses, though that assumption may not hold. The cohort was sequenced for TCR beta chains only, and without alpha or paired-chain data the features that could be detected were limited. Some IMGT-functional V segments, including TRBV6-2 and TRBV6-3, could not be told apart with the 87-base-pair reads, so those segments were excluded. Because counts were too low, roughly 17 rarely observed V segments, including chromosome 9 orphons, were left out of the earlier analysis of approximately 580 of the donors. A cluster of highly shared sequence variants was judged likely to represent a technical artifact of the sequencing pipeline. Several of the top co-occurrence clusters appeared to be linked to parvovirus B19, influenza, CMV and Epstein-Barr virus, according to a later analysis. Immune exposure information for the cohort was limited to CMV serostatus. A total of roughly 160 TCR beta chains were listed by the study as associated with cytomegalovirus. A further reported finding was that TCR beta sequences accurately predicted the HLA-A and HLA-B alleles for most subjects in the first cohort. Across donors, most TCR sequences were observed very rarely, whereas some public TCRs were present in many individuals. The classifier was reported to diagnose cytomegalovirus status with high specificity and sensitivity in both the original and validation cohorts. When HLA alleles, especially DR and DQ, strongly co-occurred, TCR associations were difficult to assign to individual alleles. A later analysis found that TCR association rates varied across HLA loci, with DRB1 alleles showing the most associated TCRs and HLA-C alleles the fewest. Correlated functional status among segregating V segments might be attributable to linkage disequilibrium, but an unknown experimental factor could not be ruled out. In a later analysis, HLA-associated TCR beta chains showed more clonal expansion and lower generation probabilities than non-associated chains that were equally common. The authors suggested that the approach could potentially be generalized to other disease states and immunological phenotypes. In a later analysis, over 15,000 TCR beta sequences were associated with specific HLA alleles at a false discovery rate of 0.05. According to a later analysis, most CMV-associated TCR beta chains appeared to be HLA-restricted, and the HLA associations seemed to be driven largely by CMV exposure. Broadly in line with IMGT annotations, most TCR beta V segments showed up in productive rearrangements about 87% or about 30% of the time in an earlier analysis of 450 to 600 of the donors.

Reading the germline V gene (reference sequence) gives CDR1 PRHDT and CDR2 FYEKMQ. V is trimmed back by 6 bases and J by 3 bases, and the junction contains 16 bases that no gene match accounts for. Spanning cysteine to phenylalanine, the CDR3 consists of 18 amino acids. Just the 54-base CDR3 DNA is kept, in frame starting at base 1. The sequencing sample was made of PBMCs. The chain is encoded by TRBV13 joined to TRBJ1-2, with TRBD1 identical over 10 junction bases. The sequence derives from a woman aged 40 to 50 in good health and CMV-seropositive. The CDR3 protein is CASRKLGQGPTGDYGYTF. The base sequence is TGTGCCAGCAGAAAGTTGGGACAGGGGCCTACTGGGGACTATGGCTACACCTTC.